What follows is one T cell receptor beta chain and its context. Patients at the Seattle site were enrolled during active infection and followed longitudinally. Original processing notes: Nucleated cell counts were estimated from reference gene primer amplification. Data came from immunoSEQ multiplex PCR; TCRdb stores just in-frame clones and leaves some out. V, J and clone size were drawn from that table, and D and trimming were deduced from the DNA. The sample yields a few hundred thousand clones, more than 90% seen once. This sample stems from a study of blood T cell repertoires in COVID-19. Looking at the study overall: Samples taken during acute and convalescent COVID-19 were collected in the United States, Italy and Spain. PBMCs, B-cell-depleted T cells, or T cells were the source of the cDNA or gDNA that made up the material.

This CDR3 is built from 16 residues. From germline, CDR1 is SEHNR and CDR2 FQNEAQ (reference sequence). Trimming took off 2 bases at V and 2 bases at J, with 16 bases between the two ends. Material: peripheral blood. The chain joins TRBV7-9 to TRBJ2-7; perhaps TRBD2 as D (6 bases). This clonotype was obtained from a person under 35 with COVID-19, enrolled during active disease. The CDR3 DNA reads as TGTGCCAGCAGCTTAAAGGTCGGCGGGGCCGCCTACGAGCAGTACTTC. Translated: CASSLKVGGAAYEQYF.